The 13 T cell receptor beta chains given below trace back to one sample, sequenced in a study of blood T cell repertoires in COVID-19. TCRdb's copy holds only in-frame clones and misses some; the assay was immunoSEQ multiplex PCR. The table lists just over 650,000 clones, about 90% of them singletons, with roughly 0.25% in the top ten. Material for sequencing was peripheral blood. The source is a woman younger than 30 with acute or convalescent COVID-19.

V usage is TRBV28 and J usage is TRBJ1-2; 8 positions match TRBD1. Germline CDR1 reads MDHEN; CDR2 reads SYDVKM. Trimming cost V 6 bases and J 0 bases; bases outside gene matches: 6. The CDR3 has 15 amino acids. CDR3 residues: CASRPLGQANYGYTF. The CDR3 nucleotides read TGTGCCAGCAGACCCCTGGGACAGGCTAACTATGGCTACACCTTC.

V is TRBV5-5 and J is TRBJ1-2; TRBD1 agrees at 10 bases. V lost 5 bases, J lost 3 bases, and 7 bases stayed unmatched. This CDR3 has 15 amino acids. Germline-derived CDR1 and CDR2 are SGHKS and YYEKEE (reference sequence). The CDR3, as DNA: TGTGCCAGCAGGCCTGGACAGGGGGATTACTATGGCTACACCTTC. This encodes CASRPGQGDYYGYTF.

The CDR3 region has the DNA TGTGCCATCAGTGCAACGGGGGGGTCGGACTACAATGAGCAGTTCTTC. Translating it yields CAISATGGSDYNEQFF. The V call is TRBV10-3, the J call TRBJ2-1, with TRBD2 matching over 8 bases. The germline CDR1 and CDR2 sequences are ENHRY and SYGVKD. V was pared by 4 bases and J by 3 bases, with 8 bases of the junction left unmatched. This CDR3 has 16 amino acids.

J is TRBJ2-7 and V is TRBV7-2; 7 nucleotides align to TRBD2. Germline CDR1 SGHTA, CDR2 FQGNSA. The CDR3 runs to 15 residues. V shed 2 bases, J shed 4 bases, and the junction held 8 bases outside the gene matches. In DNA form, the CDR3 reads TGTGCCAGCAGCTTAAGCGAGTCTAGCGGATACGAGCAGTACTTC. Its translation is CASSLSESSGYEQYF.

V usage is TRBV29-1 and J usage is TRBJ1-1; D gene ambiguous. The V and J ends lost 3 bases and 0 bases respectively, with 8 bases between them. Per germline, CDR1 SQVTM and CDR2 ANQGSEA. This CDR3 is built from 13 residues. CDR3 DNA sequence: TGCAGCGTTGAGGGCAGGATGAACACTGAAGCTTTCTTT. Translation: CSVEGRMNTEAFF.

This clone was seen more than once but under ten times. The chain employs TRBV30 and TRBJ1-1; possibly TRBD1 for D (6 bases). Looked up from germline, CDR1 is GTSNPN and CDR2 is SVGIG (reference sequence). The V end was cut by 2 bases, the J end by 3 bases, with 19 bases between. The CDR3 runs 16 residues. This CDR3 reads CAWSLLYRVMDTEAFF. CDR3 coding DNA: TGTGCCTGGAGTTTGCTTTACAGGGTAATGGACACTGAAGCTTTCTTT.

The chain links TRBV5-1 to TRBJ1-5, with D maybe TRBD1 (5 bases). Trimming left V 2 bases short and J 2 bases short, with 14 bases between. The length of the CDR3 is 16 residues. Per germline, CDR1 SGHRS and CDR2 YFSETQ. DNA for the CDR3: TGCGCCAGCAGCTTAGGGGCCGGGGGTGGCAATCAGCCCCAGCATTTT. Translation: CASSLGAGGGNQPQHF.

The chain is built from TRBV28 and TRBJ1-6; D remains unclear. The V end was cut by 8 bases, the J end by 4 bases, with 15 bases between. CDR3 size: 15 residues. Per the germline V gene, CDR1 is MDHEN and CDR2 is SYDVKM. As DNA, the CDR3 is TGTGCCAGCTGCCCGGGGTATCGTTATAATTCACCCCTCCACTTT. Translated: CASCPGYRYNSPLHF.

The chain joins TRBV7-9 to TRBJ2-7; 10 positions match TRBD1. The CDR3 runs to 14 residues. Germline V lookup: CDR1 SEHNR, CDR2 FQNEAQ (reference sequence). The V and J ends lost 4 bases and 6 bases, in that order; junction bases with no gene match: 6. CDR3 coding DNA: TGTGCCAGCAGCTCCCCGGACAGGGGGGGCGAGCAGTACTTC. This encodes CASSSPDRGGEQYF.

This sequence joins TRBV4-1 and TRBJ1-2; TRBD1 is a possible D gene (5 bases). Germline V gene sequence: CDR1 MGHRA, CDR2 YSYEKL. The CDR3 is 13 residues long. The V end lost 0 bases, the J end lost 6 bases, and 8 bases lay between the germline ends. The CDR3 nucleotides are TGCGCCAGCAGCCAAGACGACAGTGATGGCTACACCTTC. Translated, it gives CASSQDDSDGYTF.

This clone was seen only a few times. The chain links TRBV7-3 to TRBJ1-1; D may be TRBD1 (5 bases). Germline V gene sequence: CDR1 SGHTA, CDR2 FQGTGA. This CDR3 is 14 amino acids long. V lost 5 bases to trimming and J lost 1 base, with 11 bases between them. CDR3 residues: CASSRGDSNTEAFF. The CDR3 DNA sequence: TGTGCCAGCAGCCGAGGGGACTCGAACACTGAAGCTTTCTTT.

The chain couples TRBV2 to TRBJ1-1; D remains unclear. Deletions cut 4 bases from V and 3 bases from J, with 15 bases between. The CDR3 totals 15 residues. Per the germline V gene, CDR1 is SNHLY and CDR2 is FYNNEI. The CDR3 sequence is CASSGGPGKDTEAFF. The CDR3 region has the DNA TGTGCCAGCAGTGGAGGGCCGGGGAAGGACACTGAAGCTTTCTTT. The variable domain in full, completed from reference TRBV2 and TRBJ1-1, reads EPEVTQTPSHQVTQMGQEVILRCVPISNHLYFYWYRQILGQKVEFLVSFYNNEISEKSEIFDDQFSVERPDGSNFTLKIRSTKLEDSAMYFCASSGGPGKDTEAFFGQGTRLTVV.

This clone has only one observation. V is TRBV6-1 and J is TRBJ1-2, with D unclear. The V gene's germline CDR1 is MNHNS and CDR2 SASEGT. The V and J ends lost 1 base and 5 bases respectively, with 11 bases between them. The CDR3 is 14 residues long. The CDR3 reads CASSEGGDYYGYTF. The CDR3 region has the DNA TGTGCCAGCAGTGAAGGCGGAGACTATTATGGCTACACCTTC.